The rows below give T cell receptor beta chains drawn from one sample of a study of T cell changes during pregnancy in multiple sclerosis. The repertoire was sequenced with immunoSEQ multiplex PCR; TCRdb's copy has only in-frame clones and lacks some. Here the sample spans some 100,000 clones, around 93% being singletons. This specimen consisted of peripheral blood, obtained after pregnancy. The receptors stem from a female donor with multiple sclerosis, enrolled in a pregnancy study. Each CDR3 is given with its conserved first and last residue. The D gene is left open where the match is weak. The size of a clone is reported for some rows only, either as once, few or many, or as a class for expanded clones.

>TRBV28|TRBD1|TRBJ1-4|once
TGTGCCAGCAGTTTATCTGGACAGGGATTGGAAAAACTGTTTTTT
CASSLSGQGLEKLFF
>TRBV28|NA|TRBJ1-5|NA
TGTGCCAGCAGTTTATTTAGATCGGCGGGAAATCAGCCCCAGCATTTT
CASSLFRSAGNQPQHF
>TRBV7-9|TRBD1|TRBJ2-2|NA
TGTGCCAGCAGCCCAGACCAGGGACAGCCGAACACCGGGGAGCTGTTTTTT
CASSPDQGQPNTGELFF
>TRBV6-5|NA|TRBJ2-7|NA
TGTGCCAGCAGCCTAAGCGGCTACGAGCAGTACTTC
CASSLSGYEQYF
>TRBV6-5|NA|TRBJ1-2|NA
TGTGCCAGCCAGGGCTACTATGGCTACACCTTC
CASQGYYGYTF
>TRBV5-1|NA|TRBJ2-2|NA
TGCGCCAGCAATTCGGGGGGCTTCACCGGGGAGCTGTTTTTT
CASNSGGFTGELFF
>TRBV19|TRBD2|TRBJ2-3|once
TGTGCCAGTAGCCTGAGAGCGGGAGGCACAGATACGCAGTATTTT
CASSLRAGGTDTQYF
>TRBV2|NA|TRBJ2-5|NA
TGTGCCAGCAGTGCTCTGGGCGAGACCCAGTACTTC
CASSALGETQYF
>TRBV4-2|TRBD2|TRBJ2-3|NA
TGTGCCAGCAGCCTTGGACTAGCGGGGAGCACAGATACGCAGTATTTT
CASSLGLAGSTDTQYF
>TRBV28|NA|TRBJ2-7|once
TGTGCCAGCAGTTTATGGCAGGGCTACGAGCAGTACTTC
CASSLWQGYEQYF
>TRBV28|NA|TRBJ1-3|NA
TGTGCCAGCAGTTTTCCGGGGAACTCTGGAAACACCATATATTTT
CASSFPGNSGNTIYF
>TRBV9|NA|TRBJ2-3|NA
TGTGCCAGCAGCGTAGGTCCAGGCACAGATACGCAGTATTTT
CASSVGPGTDTQYF
>TRBV5-1|NA|TRBJ1-1|NA
TGCGCCAGCATCGACATTGGGGGGGCCTCTGAAGCTTTCTTT
CASIDIGGASEAFF
>TRBV13|TRBD1|TRBJ1-6|NA
TGTGCCAGCAGCCGACAGGGAGAAAATTCACCCCTCCACTTT
CASSRQGENSPLHF
>TRBV2|NA|TRBJ1-2|once
TGTGCCAGCAGTCGGGGTTTTGGTGGCTACACCTTC
CASSRGFGGYTF
>TRBV6-6|TRBD1|TRBJ2-7|NA
TGTGCCAGCAGGGGGACAGGGCGCCCCTACGAGCAGTACTTC
CASRGTGRPYEQYF
>TRBV19|NA|TRBJ1-1|NA
TGTGCCAGTAGCTTACAGAGGAACACTGAAGCTTTCTTT
CASSLQRNTEAFF
>TRBV6-5|NA|TRBJ2-5|NA
TGTGCCAGCAGTCTCGGACAGCCCCGAGAGACCCAGTACTTC
CASSLGQPRETQYF
>TRBV29-1|TRBD1|TRBJ2-1|once
TGCAGCGTTTTAAGGACAGGGTCAGGTGAGCAGTTCTTC
CSVLRTGSGEQFF
>TRBV7-6|TRBD1|TRBJ2-5|NA
TGTGCCAGCAGCAGAACCGGGACAGTATACCAAGAGACCCAGTACTTC
CASSRTGTVYQETQYF
>TRBV6-5|NA|TRBJ2-7|NA
TGTGCCAGCATCTCGGGGGTTTCCTACGAGCAGTACTTC
CASISGVSYEQYF
>TRBV2|TRBD1|TRBJ1-5|NA
TGTGCCAGCAGTGGGGGGACAGGGGGAAGCAATCAGCCCCAGCATTTT
CASSGGTGGSNQPQHF
>TRBV20-1|NA|TRBJ2-7|NA
TGCAGTGCTAGTCTTGGCTCGTACTTC
CSASLGSYF
>TRBV28|TRBD2|TRBJ2-7|NA
TGTGCCAGCAGTCCCCAGACTAGCGGGAGGTACGAGCAGTACTTC
CASSPQTSGRYEQYF
>TRBV2|NA|TRBJ1-2|once
TGTGCCAGCAGGGTAGCTAACTATGGCTACACCTTC
CASRVANYGYTF
>TRBV5-1|NA|TRBJ1-2|NA
TGCGCCAGCAGCTTGGTTTCCGGGGTGGGCTACACCTTC
CASSLVSGVGYTF
>TRBV10-3|TRBD2|TRBJ2-2|NA
TGTGCCATCAGTTATCGGGGGGTCTGGTCTCCCACCGGGGAGCTGTTTTTT
CAISYRGVWSPTGELFF
>TRBV28|NA|TRBJ2-1|NA
TGTGCCAGCAGTTTATCTAATGAGCAGTTCTTC
CASSLSNEQFF
>TRBV5-1|TRBD2|TRBJ2-1|NA
TGCGCCAGTCTTAGCACCGGGACTAGCGGGAGGAATGAGCAGTTCTTC
CASLSTGTSGRNEQFF
>TRBV7-2|NA|TRBJ2-7|NA
TGTGCCAGCAGCGCCGAACAGGGATCCTACGAGCAGTACTTC
CASSAEQGSYEQYF
>TRBV6-5|TRBD1|TRBJ1-1|NA
TGTGCCAGCAGTTACTCGAAGGGACAGGGGAACACTGAAGCTTTCTTT
CASSYSKGQGNTEAFF